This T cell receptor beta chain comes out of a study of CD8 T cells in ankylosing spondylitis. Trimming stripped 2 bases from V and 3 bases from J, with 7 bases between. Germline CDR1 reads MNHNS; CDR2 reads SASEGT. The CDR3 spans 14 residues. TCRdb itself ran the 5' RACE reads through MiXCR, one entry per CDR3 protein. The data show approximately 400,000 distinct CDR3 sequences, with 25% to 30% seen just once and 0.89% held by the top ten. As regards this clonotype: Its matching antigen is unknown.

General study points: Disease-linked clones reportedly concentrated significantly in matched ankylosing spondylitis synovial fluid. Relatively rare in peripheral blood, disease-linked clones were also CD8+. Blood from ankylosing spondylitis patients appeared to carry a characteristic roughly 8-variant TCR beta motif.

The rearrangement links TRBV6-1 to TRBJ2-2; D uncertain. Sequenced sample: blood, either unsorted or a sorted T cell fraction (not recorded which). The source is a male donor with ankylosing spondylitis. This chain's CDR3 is CASSETGDTGELFF. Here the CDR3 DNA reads TGTGCCAGCAGTGAAACGGGTGACACCGGGGAGCTGTTTTTT.